This T cell receptor beta chain was found in a study of CD8+ T cells in alopecia areata. RNA extraction was followed by reverse transcription into cDNA, which acted as the sequencing template. Libraries were prepared by immunoSEQ multiplex PCR; TCRdb keeps only in-frame clonotypes and omits some of them. Here the sample spans about 69,000 clones, roughly 60% being singletons. CDR1 is SNHLY, CDR2 FYNNEI, per germline. The CDR3 has 14 residues. Trimming shortened V by 1 base and J by 1 base, and 7 bases separated the two germline ends. The sequence derives from a human donor with alopecia areata. The J gene is TRBJ1-2, the V gene TRBV2; D uncertain. The source material was CD8+ T cells sorted from blood, sampled at week 0. The CDR3 sequence: CASSEVEGNYGYTF. CDR3 in DNA: TGTGCCAGCAGTGAAGTAGAGGGTAACTATGGCTACACCTTC.